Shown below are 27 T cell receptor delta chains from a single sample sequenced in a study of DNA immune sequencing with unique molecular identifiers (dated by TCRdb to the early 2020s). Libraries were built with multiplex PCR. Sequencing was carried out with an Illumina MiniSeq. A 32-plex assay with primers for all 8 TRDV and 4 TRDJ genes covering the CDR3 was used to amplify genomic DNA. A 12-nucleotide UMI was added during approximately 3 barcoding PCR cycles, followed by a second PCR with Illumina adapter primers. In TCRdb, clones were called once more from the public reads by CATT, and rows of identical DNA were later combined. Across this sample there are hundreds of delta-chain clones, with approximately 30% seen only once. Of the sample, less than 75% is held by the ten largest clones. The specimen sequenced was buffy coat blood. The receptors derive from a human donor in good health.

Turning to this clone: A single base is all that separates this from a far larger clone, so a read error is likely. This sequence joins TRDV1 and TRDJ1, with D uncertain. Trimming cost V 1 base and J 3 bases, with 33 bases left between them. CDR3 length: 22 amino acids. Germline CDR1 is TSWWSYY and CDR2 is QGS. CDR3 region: CALGEHGLTTLIYSPNSDKLIF. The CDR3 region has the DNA TGTGCTCTTGGGGAACATGGCCTAACTACCCTGATCTACTCCCCTAACTCCGATAAACTCATCTTT.

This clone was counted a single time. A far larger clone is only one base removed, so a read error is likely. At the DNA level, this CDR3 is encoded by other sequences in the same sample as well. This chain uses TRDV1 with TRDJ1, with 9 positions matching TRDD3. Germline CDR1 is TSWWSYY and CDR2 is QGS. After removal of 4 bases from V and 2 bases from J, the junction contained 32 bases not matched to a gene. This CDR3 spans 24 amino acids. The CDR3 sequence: CALGVSPLGPGDTSTPPYTDKLIF. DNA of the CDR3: TGTGCTCTTGGGGTGTCCCCCCTTGGCCCTGGGGATACGAGTACCCCTCCGTATACCGATAAACTCATCTTT.

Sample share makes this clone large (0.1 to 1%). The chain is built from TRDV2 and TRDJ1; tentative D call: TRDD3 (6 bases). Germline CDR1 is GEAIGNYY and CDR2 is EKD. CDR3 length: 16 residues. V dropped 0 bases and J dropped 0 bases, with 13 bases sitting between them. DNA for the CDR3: TGTGCCTGTGACACCGTGGGGGTCATGTACACCGATAAACTCATCTTT. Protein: CACDTVGVMYTDKLIF.

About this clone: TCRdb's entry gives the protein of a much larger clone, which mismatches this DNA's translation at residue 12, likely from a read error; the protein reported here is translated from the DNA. The CDR3 protein is CALGVSPLGPGETSTPPYTDKLIF. Here the CDR3 DNA reads TGTGCTCTTGGGGTGTCCCCCCTTGGCCCTGGGGAGACGAGTACCCCTCCGTACACCGATAAACTCATCTTT. The rearrangement links TRDV1 to TRDJ1; a weak D match, TRDD3 (6 bases). Germline CDR1 TSWWSYY, CDR2 QGS. V dropped 4 bases and J dropped 0 bases, with 39 bases sitting between them. The CDR3 length is 24 residues.

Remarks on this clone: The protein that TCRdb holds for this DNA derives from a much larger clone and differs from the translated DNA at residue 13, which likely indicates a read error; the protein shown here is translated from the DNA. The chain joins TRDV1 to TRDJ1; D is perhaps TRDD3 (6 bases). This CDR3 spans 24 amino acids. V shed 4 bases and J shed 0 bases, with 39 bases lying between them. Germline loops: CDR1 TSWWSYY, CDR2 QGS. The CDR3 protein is CALGVSPLGPGDSSTPPYTDKLIF. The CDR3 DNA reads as TGTGCTCTTGGGGTGTCCCCCCTTGGCCCTGGGGATTCGAGTACCCCTCCGTACACCGATAAACTCATCTTT.

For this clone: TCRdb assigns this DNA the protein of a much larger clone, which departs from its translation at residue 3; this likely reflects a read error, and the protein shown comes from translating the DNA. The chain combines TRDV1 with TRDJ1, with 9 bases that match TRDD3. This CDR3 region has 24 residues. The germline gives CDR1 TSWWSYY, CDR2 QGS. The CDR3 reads CAIGVSPLGPGDTSTPPYTDKLIF. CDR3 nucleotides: TGTGCTATTGGGGTGTCCCCCCTTGGCCCTGGGGATACGAGTACCCCTCCGTACACCGATAAACTCATCTTT.

The CDR3 here is CACDIRPSPLYWGSYTDKLIF. The CDR3 region has the DNA TGTGCCTGTGACATCAGGCCTTCCCCCCTGTACTGGGGTTCGTACACCGATAAACTCATCTTT. The gene calls are TRDV2 and TRDJ1; a weak D match, TRDD3 (7 bases). The V and J ends lost 2 bases and 0 bases respectively, with 30 bases between them. The germline V gene has CDR1 GEAIGNYY and CDR2 EKD. The CDR3 length is 21 residues.

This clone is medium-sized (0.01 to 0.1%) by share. The CDR3 bases are TGTGCCTGTGACTCTCTCCGGGACTACACCGATAAACTCATCTTT. Its protein is CACDSLRDYTDKLIF. The chain is built from TRDV2 and TRDJ1, with D unresolved. The CDR3 totals 15 residues. CDR1 and CDR2 (germline): GEAIGNYY, EKD. V was cut by 3 bases and J by 0 bases, with 13 bases left in between.

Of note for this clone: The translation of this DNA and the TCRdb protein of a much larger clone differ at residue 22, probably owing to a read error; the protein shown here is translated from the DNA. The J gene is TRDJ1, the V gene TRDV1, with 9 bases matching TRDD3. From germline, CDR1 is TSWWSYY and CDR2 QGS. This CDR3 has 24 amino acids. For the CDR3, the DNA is TGTGCTCTTGGGGTGTCCCCCCTTGGCCCTGGGGATACGAGTACCCCTCCGTACACCGATAAACCCATCTTT. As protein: CALGVSPLGPGDTSTPPYTDKPIF.

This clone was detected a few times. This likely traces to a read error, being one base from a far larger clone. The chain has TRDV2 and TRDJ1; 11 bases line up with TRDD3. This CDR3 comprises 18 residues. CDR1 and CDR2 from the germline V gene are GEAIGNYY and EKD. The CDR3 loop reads CACDDLGGYAGFTNKLIF. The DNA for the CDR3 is TGTGCCTGTGACGATCTTGGGGGATACGCGGGTTTCACCAATAAACTCATCTTT.

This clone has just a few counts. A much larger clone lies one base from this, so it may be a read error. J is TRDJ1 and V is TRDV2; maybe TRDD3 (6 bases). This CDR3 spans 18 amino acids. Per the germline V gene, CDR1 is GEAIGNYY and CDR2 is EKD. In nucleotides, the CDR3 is TGTGCCTGTGACCCCGTGGAGATACGTCGGTCCCAACGTCATAACCTCATCTTT. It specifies CACDPVEIRRSQRHNLIF.

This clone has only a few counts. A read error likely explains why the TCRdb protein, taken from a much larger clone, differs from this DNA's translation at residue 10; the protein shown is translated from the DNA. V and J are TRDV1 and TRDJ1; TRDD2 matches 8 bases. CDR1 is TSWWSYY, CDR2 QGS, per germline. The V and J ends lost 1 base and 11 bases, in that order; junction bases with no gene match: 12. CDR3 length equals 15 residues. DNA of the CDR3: TGTGCTCTTGGGGAACCGGCCTTCCTATGGTTAGAGCTCATCTTT. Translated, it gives CALGEPAFLWLELIF.

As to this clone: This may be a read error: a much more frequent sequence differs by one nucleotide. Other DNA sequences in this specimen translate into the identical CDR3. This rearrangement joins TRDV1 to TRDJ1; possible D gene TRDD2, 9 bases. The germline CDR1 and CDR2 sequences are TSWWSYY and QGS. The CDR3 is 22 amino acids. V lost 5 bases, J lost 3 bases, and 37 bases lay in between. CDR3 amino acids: CALGPTRPSYPLLGVPADKLIF. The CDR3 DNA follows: TGTGCTCTTGGGCCCACCCGGCCTTCCTACCCCTTACTGGGGGTTCCCGCCGATAAACTCATCTTT.

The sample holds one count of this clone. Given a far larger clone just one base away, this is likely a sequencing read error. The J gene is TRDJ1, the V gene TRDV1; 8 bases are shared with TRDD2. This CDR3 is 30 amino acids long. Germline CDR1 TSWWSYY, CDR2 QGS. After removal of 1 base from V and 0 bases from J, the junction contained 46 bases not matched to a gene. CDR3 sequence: CALGEQGPSPSYPWKGYWGFMPTYTDKLIF. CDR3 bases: TGTGCTCTTGGGGAACAAGGGCCCTCGCCTTCCTATCCGTGGAAGGGCTATTGGGGGTTCATGCCCACATACACCGATAAACTCATCTTT.

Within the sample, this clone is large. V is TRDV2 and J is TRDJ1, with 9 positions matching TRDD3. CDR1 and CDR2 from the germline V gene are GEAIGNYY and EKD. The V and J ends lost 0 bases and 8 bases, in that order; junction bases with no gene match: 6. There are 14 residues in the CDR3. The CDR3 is CACDTVGDKRKLIF. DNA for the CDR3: TGTGCCTGTGACACCGTGGGGGATAAGCGAAAACTCATCTTT.

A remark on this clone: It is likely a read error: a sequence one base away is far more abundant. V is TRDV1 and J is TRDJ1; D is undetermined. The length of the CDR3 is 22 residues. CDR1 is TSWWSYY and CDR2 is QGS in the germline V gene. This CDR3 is CALGEHGLTTLIYSPNTGKLIF. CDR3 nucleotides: TGTGCTCTTGGGGAACATGGCCTAACTACCCTGATCTACTCCCCTAACACCGGTAAACTCATCTTT.

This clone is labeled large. The CDR3 coding sequence is TGTGCTCTTGGGGAACTTAGGGGCTACCCCCCTGGTACCCTCCTGTACACCGATAAACTCATCTTT. Its protein is CALGELRGYPPGTLLYTDKLIF. The chain joins TRDV1 to TRDJ1, with D hard to call. The CDR3 runs 22 residues. CDR1 and CDR2 (germline): TSWWSYY, QGS. The V and J ends lost 0 bases and 0 bases respectively, with 29 bases between them.

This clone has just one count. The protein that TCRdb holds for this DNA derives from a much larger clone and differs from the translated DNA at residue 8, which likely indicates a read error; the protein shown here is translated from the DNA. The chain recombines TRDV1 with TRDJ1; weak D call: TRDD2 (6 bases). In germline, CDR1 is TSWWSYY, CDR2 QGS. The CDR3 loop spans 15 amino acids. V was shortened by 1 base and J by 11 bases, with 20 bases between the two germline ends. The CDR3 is CALGEPALLRLELIF. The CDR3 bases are TGTGCTCTTGGGGAACCGGCCCTCCTACGGTTAGAGCTCATCTTT.

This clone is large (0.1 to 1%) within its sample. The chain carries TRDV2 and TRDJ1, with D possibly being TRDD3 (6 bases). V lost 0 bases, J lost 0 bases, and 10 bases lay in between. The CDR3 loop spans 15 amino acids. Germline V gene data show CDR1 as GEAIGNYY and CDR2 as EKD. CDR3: CACDTLGIHTDKLIF. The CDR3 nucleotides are TGTGCCTGTGACACCCTGGGGATCCACACCGATAAACTCATCTTT.

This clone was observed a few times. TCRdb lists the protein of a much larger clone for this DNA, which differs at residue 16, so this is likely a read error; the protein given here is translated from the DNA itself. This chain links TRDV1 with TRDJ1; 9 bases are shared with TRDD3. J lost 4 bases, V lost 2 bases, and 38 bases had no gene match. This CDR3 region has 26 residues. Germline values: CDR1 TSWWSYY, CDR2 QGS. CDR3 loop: CALGESAPYHPPHWGTRGIPLDKLIF. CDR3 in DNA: TGTGCTCTTGGGGAATCGGCCCCCTACCACCCCCCTCACTGGGGGACACGCGGCATACCTCTCGATAAACTCATCTTT.

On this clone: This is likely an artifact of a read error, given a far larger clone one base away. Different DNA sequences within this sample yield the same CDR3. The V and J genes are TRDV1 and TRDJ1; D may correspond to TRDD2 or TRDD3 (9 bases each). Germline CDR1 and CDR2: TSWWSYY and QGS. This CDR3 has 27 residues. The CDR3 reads CALGPFPAFLPFYTAGGYSKYTDKLIF. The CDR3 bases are TGTGCTCTTGGGCCCTTCCCGGCCTTCCTACCCTTCTATACTGCGGGGGGATACTCCAAGTACACCGATAAACTGATCTTT.

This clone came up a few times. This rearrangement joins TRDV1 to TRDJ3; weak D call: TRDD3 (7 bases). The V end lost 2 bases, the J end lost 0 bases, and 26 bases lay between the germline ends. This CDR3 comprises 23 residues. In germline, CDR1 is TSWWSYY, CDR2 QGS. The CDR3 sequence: CALGEFPTSWGVPDSWDTRQMFF. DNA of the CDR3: TGTGCTCTTGGGGAATTCCCTACTTCCTGGGGGGTACCCGACTCCTGGGACACCCGACAGATGTTTTTC.

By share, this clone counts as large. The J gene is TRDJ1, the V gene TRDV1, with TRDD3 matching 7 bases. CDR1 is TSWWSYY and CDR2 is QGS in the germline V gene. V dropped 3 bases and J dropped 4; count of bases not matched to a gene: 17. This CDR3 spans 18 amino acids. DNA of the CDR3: TGTGCTCTTGGGGATGGGGCACAAGGCCACTGGGGAGGCGATAAACTCATCTTT. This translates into CALGDGAQGHWGGDKLIF.

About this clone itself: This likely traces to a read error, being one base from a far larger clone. As DNA, the CDR3 is TGTGCCTGTGACACCAGAGGTAACTGGGGGTCACCTAACACCGATAAACTCATCTTT. It specifies CACDTRGNWGSPNTDKLIF. The chain links TRDV2 to TRDJ1; 8 bases line up with TRDD3. This CDR3 spans 19 amino acids. The trim removed 0 bases at V and 0 bases at J, leaving 14 bases unmatched. CDR1 and CDR2 from the germline V gene are GEAIGNYY and EKD.

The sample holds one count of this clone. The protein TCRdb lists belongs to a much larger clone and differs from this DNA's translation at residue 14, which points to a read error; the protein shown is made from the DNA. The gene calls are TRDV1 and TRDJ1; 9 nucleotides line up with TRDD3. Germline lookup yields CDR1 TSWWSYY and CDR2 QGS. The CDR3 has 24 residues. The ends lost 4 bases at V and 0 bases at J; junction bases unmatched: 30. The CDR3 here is CALGVSPLGPGDTNTPPYTDKLIF. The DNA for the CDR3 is TGTGCTCTTGGGGTGTCCCCCCTTGGCCCTGGGGATACGAATACCCCTCCGTACACCGATAAACTCATCTTT.

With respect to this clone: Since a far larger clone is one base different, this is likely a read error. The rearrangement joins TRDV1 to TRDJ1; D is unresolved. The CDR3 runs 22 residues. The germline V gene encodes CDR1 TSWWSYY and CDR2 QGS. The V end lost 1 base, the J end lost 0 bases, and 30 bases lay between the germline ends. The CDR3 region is CALGEHCLTTLIYSPNTDKLIF. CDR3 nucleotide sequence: TGTGCTCTTGGGGAACATTGCCTAACTACCCTGATCTACTCCCCTAACACCGATAAACTCATCTTT.

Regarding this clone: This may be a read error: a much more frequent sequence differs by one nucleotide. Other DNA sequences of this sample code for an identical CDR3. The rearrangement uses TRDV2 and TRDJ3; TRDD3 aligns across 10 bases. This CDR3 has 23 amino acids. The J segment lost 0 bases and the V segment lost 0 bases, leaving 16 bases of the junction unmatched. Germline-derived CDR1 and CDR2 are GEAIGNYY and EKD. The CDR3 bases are TGTGCCTGTGACACCGCAAGCTCCACTGGGGGATCTGAGAGCTCCTGGGACACCCGACAGATGTTTTTC. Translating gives CACDTASSTGGSESSWDTRQMFF.